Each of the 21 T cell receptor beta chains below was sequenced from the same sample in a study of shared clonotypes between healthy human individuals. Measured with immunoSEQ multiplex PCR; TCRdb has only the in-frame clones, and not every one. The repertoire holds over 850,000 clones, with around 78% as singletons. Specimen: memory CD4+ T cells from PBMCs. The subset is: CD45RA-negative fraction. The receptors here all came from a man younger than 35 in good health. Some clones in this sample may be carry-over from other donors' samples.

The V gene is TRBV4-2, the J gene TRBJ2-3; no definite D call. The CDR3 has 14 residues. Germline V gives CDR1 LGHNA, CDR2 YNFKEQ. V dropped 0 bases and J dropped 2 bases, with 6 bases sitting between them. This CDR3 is CASSQDPSTDTQYF. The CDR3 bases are TGTGCCAGCAGCCAAGATCCCTCCACAGATACGCAGTATTTT.

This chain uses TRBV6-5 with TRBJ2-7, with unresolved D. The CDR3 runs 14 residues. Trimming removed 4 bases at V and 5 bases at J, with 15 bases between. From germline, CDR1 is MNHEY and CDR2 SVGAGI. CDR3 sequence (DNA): TGTGCCAGCAGTTCCAATGCCGGTGTCCACGAGCAGTACTTC. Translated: CASSSNAGVHEQYF.

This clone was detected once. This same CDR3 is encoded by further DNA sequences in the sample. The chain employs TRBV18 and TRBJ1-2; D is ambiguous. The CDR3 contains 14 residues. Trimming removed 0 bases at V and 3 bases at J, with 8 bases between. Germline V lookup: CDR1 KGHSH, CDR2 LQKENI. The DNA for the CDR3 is TGTGCCAGCTCACCACCGGCCGGGGACTATGGCTACACCTTC. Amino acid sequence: CASSPPAGDYGYTF.

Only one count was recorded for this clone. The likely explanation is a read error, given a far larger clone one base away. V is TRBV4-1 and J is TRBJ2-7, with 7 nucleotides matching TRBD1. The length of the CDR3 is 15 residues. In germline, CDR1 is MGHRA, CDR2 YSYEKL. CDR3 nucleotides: TGCGCCAGCAGCCTCCCCGGGACAGAGGTCTACGAGCAGTGCTTC. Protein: CASSLPGTEVYEQCF.

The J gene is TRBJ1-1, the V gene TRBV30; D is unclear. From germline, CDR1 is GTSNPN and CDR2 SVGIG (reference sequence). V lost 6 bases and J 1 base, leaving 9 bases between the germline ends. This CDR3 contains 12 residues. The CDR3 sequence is CACFRWNTEAFF. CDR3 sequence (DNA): TGTGCCTGCTTTAGGTGGAACACTGAAGCTTTCTTT. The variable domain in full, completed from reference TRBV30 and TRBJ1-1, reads SQTIHQWPATLVQPVGSPLSLECTVEGTSNPNLYWYRQAAGRGLQLLFYSVGIGQISSEVPQNLSASRPQDRQFILSSKKLLLSDSGFYLCACFRWNTEAFFGQGTRLTVV.

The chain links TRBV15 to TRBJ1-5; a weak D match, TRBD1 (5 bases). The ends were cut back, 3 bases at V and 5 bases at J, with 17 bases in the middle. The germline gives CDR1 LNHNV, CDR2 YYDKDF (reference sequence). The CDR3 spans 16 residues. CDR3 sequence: CATSSPERGGYQPQHF. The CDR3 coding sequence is TGTGCCACCAGCAGCCCCGAAAGGGGTGGATATCAGCCCCAGCATTTT.

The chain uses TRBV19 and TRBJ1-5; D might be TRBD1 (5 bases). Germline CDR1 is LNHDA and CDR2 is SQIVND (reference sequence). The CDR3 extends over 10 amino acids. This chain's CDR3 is CVGRGQPQHF. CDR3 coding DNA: TGTGTTGGAAGGGGTCAGCCCCAGCATTTT. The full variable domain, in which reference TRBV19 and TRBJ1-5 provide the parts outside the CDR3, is DGGITQSPKYLFRKEGQNVTLSCEQNLNHDAMYWYRQDPGQGLRLIYYSQIVNDFQKGDIAEGYSVSREKKESFPLTVTSAQKNPTAFYLCVGRGQPQHFGDGTRLSIL.

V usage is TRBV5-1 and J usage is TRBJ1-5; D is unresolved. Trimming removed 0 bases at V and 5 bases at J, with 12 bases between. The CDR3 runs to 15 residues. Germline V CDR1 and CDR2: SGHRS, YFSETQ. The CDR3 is CASSLGPETHQPQHF. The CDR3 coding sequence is TGCGCCAGCAGCTTGGGTCCTGAGACCCATCAGCCCCAGCATTTT.

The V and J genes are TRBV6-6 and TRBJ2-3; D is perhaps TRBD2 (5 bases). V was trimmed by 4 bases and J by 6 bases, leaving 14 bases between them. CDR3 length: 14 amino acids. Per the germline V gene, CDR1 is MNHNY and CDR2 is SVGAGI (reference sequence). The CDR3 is CASSFLAIEDTQYF. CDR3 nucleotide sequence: TGTGCCAGCAGTTTCCTAGCTATCGAGGATACGCAGTATTTT.

The CDR3 DNA follows: TGTGCCAGCAGCTCAAGTTTCTACGAGCAGTACTTC. Protein: CASSSSFYEQYF. The V and J genes are TRBV11-2 and TRBJ2-7; D remains ambiguous. V was shortened by 4 bases and J by 3 bases, with 7 bases between the two germline ends. Germline V gives CDR1 SGHAT, CDR2 FQNNGV. This CDR3 comprises 12 residues.

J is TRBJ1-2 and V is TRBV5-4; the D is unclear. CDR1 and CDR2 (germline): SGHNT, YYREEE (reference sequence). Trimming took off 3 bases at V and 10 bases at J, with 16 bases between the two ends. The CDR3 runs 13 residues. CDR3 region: CASSSTYPNHYTF. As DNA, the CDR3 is TGTGCCAGCAGCTCTACCTACCCTAACCACTACACCTTC. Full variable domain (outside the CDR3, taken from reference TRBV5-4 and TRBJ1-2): ETGVTQSPTHLIKTRGQQVTLRCSSQSGHNTVSWYQQALGQGPQFIFQYYREEENGRGNFPPRFSGLQFPNYSSELNVNALELDDSALYLCASSSTYPNHYTFGSGTRLTVV.

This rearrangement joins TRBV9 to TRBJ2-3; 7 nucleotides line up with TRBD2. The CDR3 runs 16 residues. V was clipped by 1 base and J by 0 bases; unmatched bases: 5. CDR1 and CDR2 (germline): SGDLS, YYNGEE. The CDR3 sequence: CASSVLASGSTDTQYF. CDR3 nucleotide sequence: TGTGCCAGCAGCGTATTGGCTAGCGGTAGCACAGATACGCAGTATTTT.

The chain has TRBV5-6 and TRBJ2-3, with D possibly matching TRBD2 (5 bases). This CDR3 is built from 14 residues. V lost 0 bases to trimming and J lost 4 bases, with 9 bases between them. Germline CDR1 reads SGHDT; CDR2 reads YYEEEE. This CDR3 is CASSLGGSADTQYF. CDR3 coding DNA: TGTGCCAGCAGCTTGGGGGGTAGCGCAGATACGCAGTATTTT.

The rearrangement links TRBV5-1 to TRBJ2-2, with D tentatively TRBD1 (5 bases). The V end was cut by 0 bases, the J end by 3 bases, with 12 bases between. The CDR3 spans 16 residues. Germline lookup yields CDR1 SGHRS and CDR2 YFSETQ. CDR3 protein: CASSLGEVTDTGELFF. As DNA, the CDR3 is TGCGCCAGCAGCTTGGGAGAGGTGACAGACACCGGGGAGCTGTTTTTT.

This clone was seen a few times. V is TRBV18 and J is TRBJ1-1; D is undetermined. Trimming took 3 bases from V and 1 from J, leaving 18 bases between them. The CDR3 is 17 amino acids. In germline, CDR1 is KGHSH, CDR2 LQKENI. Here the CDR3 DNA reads TGTGCCAGCTCACCGGGCCTTCCAAAACTTCAGAACACTGAAGCTTTCTTT. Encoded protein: CASSPGLPKLQNTEAFF.

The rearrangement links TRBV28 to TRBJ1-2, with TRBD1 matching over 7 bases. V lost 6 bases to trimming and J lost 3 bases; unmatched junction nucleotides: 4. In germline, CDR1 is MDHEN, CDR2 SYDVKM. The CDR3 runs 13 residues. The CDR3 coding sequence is TGTGCCAGCAGGGCAGGGGGACACTATGGCTACACCTTC. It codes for CASRAGGHYGYTF.

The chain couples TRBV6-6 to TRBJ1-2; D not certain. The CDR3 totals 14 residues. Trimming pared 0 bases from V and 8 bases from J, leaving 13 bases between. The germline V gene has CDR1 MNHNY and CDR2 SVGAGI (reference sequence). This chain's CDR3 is CASSYSSGPGGYTF. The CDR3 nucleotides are TGTGCCAGCAGTTACTCTTCCGGACCCGGCGGCTACACCTTC.

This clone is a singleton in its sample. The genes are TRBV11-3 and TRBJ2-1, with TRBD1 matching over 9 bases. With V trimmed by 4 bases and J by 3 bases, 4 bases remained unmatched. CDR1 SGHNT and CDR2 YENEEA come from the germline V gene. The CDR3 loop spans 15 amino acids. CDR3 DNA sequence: TGTGCCAGCAGCTCCGACAGGGGGTACTACAATGAGCAGTTCTTC. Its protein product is CASSSDRGYYNEQFF. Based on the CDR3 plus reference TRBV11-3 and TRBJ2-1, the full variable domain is EAGVVQSPRYKIIEKKQPVAFWCNPISGHNTLYWYLQNLGQGPELLIRYENEEAVDDSQLPKDRFSAERLKGVDSTLKIQPAELGDSAVYLCASSSDRGYYNEQFFGPGTRLTVL.

The CDR3 is CASSGGQGKETQYF. CDR3 DNA sequence: TGTGCCAGCAGCGGCGGACAGGGAAAAGAGACCCAGTACTTC. This chain links TRBV9 with TRBJ2-5; 8 bases align to TRBD1. The germline gives CDR1 SGDLS, CDR2 YYNGEE. V lost 3 bases and J lost 3; bases outside the gene matches: 4. There are 14 residues in the CDR3.

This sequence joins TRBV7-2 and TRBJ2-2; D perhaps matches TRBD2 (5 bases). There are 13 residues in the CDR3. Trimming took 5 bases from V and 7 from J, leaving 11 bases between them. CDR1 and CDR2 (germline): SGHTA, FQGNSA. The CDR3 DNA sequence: TGTGCCAGCAGCCTACTAGGTGTCGGGGAGCTGTTTTTT. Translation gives CASSLLGVGELFF.

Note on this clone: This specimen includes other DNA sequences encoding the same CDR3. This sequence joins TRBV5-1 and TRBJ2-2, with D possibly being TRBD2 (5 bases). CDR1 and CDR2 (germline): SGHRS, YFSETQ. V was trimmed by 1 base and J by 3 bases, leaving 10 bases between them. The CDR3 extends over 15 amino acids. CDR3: CASSLTSGYTGELFF. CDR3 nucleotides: TGCGCCAGCAGCTTGACGTCGGGGTACACCGGGGAGCTGTTTTTT.